The 3 T cell receptor beta chains below come from one sample, sequenced in a study of shared clonotypes between healthy human individuals. TCRdb's table, derived via immunoSEQ multiplex PCR, lists solely in-frame clones and lacks some. The repertoire includes 90,000 to 100,000 clones, around half of them detected once, and about 14% sits in the top ten. What was sequenced was PBMCs. The receptors shown here come from a woman aged 40 to 50 in good health. Some clones in this sample may be carry-over from other donors' samples.

For this clone: Since a far larger clone is one base different, this is likely a read error. This chain connects TRBV5-1 to TRBJ2-5; D unresolved. With 0 bases removed from V and 5 bases from J, the gap between germline ends came to 5 bases. The germline V gene encodes CDR1 SGHRS and CDR2 YFSETQ. This CDR3 spans 12 amino acids. Here the CDR3 DNA reads TGCGCCAGCAGCTTGGAATCGGAGACCCAGTACTTC. It translates to CASSLESETQYF.

This clone has only one observation. The chain is built from TRBV27 and TRBJ2-7; weak D call: TRBD1 (6 bases). The length of the CDR3 is 15 residues. Trimming stripped 3 bases from V and 5 bases from J, with 17 bases between. CDR1 and CDR2 (germline): MNHEY, SMNVEV (reference sequence). CDR3 region: CASSLSQQGRDEQYF. The CDR3 DNA reads as TGTGCCAGCAGTTTGAGCCAACAGGGTCGGGACGAGCAGTACTTC.

This rearrangement joins TRBV6-1 to TRBJ1-1; TRBD1 matches at 7 bases. Germline CDR1 reads MNHNS; CDR2 reads SASEGT. Trimming removed 6 bases from V and 1 base from J; junction bases left unmatched: 5. The CDR3 runs to 14 residues. This chain's CDR3 is CASRRTGRNTEAFF. CDR3 coding DNA: TGTGCCAGCAGGAGGACAGGCCGGAACACTGAAGCTTTCTTT.